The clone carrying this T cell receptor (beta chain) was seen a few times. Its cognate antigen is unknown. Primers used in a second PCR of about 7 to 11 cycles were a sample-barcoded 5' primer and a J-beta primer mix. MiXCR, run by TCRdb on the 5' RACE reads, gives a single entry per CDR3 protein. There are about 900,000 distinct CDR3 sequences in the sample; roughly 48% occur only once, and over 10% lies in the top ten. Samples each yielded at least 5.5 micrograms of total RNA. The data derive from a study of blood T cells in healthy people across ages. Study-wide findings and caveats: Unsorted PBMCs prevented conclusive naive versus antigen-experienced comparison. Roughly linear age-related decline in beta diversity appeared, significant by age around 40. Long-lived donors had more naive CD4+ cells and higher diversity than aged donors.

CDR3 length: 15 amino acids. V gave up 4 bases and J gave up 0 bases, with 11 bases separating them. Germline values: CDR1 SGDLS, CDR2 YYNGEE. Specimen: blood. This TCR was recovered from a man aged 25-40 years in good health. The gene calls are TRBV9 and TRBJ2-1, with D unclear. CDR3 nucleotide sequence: TGTGCCAGCAGCACATACGAAAGCTCCTACAATGAGCAGTTCTTC. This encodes CASSTYESSYNEQFF.